The 23 T cell receptor beta chains below were found in one sample sequenced in a study of lung T cells in sarcoidosis with Löfgren's syndrome. TCRdb independently ran MiXCR on the reads; one entry per CDR3 protein. The data hold around 60,000 distinct CDR3 sequences, with 21% observed a single time. The material sequenced was CD4+ T cells from PBMCs. The source is a human donor with sarcoidosis (Löfgren's syndrome or another form), or a control subject (not recorded which).

This sequence joins TRBV5-6 and TRBJ2-5, with TRBD2 matching 12 bases. CDR1 and CDR2 from the germline V gene are SGHDT and YYEEEE. The CDR3 is made up of 15 amino acids. Trimming removed 4 bases from V and 5 bases from J; junction bases left unmatched: 6. CDR3 loop: CASSPSGRAAETQYF. CDR3 nucleotides: TGTGCCAGCAGCCCTAGCGGGAGGGCCGCGGAGACCCAGTACTTC.

The V gene is TRBV2, the J gene TRBJ2-2, with D possibly being TRBD2 (6 bases). Germline values: CDR1 SNHLY, CDR2 FYNNEI. The ends were cut back, 5 bases at V and 5 bases at J, with 12 bases in the middle. The CDR3 runs 14 residues. For the CDR3, the DNA is TGTGCCAGCAGTCCTCTCCGGGAGACCGGGGAGCTGTTTTTT. Translation: CASSPLRETGELFF.

Concerning this clonotype: Possible read error: a much larger clone is one base away. The CDR3 bases are TGTGCCAGTAGTTCCGGGACTTTCCCCCGCACAGATACGCAGTATTTT. It is translated as CASSSGTFPRTDTQYF. J is TRBJ2-3 and V is TRBV19; a weak D match, TRBD2 (6 bases). CDR3 length equals 16 residues. Germline V gene data show CDR1 as LNHDA and CDR2 as SQIVND (reference sequence). The V gene lost 5 bases and the J gene lost 1 base, with 16 bases spanning the gap.

In the case of this clonotype: Mismatch with germline at one junction end may stem from a read error. The rearrangement joins TRBV28 to TRBJ2-1; 8 bases match TRBD2. Germline V CDR1 and CDR2: MDHEN, SYDVKM. The CDR3 loop spans 15 amino acids. The CDR3 is CASSPPGLVADEQFF. The CDR3 DNA reads TGTGCCAGCAGTCCGCCGGGACTAGTAGCGGATGAGCAGTTCTTT.

The chain couples TRBV19 to TRBJ2-2; D not resolved. Germline loops: CDR1 LNHDA, CDR2 SQIVND (reference sequence). V was cut by 1 base and J by 6 bases, with 6 bases left in between. There are 13 residues in the CDR3. This CDR3 is CASSIGKAGELFF. CDR3 sequence (DNA): TGTGCCAGTAGTATAGGAAAGGCCGGGGAGCTGTTTTTT.

This clonotype was recorded many times. The gene calls are TRBV20-1 and TRBJ1-5; possibly TRBD1 for D (5 bases). This CDR3 is 15 amino acids long. V gave up 1 base and J gave up 0 bases, with 10 bases separating them. Germline V CDR1 and CDR2: DFQATT, SNEGSKA (reference sequence). CDR3 region: CSARVPGSSNQPQHF. CDR3 DNA: TGCAGTGCTAGAGTTCCAGGGTCTAGCAATCAGCCCCAGCATTTT.

This clonotype showed up many times. The genes are TRBV4-2 and TRBJ2-1, with D tentatively TRBD1 (6 bases). V was trimmed by 3 bases and J by 8 bases, leaving 14 bases between them. From germline, CDR1 is LGHNA and CDR2 YNFKEQ. This CDR3 region has 14 residues. This CDR3 is CASSHRTAYDEQFF. CDR3 nucleotide sequence: TGTGCCAGCAGCCATCGGACAGCTTACGATGAGCAGTTCTTC.

There are many counts of this clonotype. The J gene is TRBJ2-4, the V gene TRBV24-1; no clear D gene. The germline V gene encodes CDR1 KGHDR and CDR2 SFDVKD. V gave up 2 bases and J gave up 0 bases, with 7 bases separating them. This CDR3 is 15 amino acids long. CDR3 DNA sequence: TGTGCCACCAGTGATTCTAAGACAGCCAAAAACATTCAGTACTTC. It is translated as CATSDSKTAKNIQYF.

Concerning this clonotype: Germline is not matched at one junction end, which may reflect a read error. This rearrangement joins TRBV7-9 to TRBJ1-1, with D possibly being TRBD1 (6 bases). CDR1 SEHNR and CDR2 FQNEAQ come from the germline V gene (reference sequence). The CDR3 loop spans 15 amino acids. The CDR3 coding sequence is TGTGCCAGCAGCTTAGCGTCGGGGGCCAACACTGGAGCTTTCTTT. Amino acids: CASSLASGANTGAFF. The complete variable domain, with remaining parts taken from reference TRBV7-9 and TRBJ1-1, reads DTGVSQNPRHKITKRGQNVTFRCDPISEHNRLYWYRQTLGQGPEFLTYFQNEAQLEKSRLLSDRFSAERPKGSFSTLEIQRTEQGDSAMYLCASSLASGANTGAFFGQGTRLTVV.

The chain joins TRBV29-1 to TRBJ1-3; D is unresolved. CDR1 is SQVTM and CDR2 is ANQGSEA in the germline V gene. This CDR3 region has 15 residues. V shed 1 base and J shed 4 bases, with 14 bases lying between them. CDR3 in amino acids: CSVEGAFPAGNTIYF. In DNA form, the CDR3 reads TGCAGCGTTGAAGGTGCGTTCCCAGCCGGAAACACCATATATTTT.

This clonotype was observed many times. The chain couples TRBV20-1 to TRBJ2-3; D not certain. The length of the CDR3 is 12 residues. Trimming stripped 6 bases from V and 5 bases from J, with 12 bases between. Germline-derived CDR1 and CDR2 are DFQATT and SNEGSKA (reference sequence). In DNA, the CDR3 is TGCAGTGCCGCCCGGTTTGGAGATACGCAGTATTTT. It translates to CSAARFGDTQYF.

Remarks on this clonotype: A much larger clone is a single base away; this may be a read error. The conserved final phenylalanine or tryptophan is absent from the CDR3, which likely points to a read error. The J gene is TRBJ2-1, the V gene TRBV4-1; TRBD2 matches 11 bases. The junction had 14 bases not matched to a gene; V was cut back by 8 bases and J by 11 bases. This CDR3 has 15 residues. Germline CDR1 reads MGHRA; CDR2 reads YSYEKL. The DNA of the CDR3 is TGCGCCAGCGGCCCGCGTTGGACTAGCGGGTCGCAGCAGTTCCTC. It is translated as CASGPRWTSGSQQFL.

This clonotype was detected many times. The V gene is TRBV7-6, the J gene TRBJ2-3; D might be TRBD1 (6 bases). The V gene lost 5 bases and the J gene lost 5 bases, with 23 bases spanning the gap. Germline V gene sequence: CDR1 SGHVS, CDR2 FNYEAQ. The CDR3 length is 17 residues. The CDR3 sequence is CASSREGRQGHKDTQYF. DNA of the CDR3: TGTGCCAGCAGCAGAGAGGGACGGCAGGGGCATAAAGATACGCAGTATTTT. The complete variable domain, with remaining parts taken from reference TRBV7-6 and TRBJ2-3, reads GAGVSQSPRYKVTKRGQDVALRCDPISGHVSLYWYRQALGQGPEFLTYFNYEAQQDKSGLPNDRFSAERPEGSISTLTIQRTEQRDSAMYRCASSREGRQGHKDTQYFGPGTRLTVL.

To note about this clonotype: The final CDR3 position lacks the conserved phenylalanine or tryptophan, pointing to a likely read error. The genes are TRBV11-2 and TRBJ2-5; the D is unclear. V lost 4 bases and J 5 bases, leaving 14 bases between the germline ends. The germline gives CDR1 SGHAT, CDR2 FQNNGV. The CDR3 has 14 amino acids. CDR3: CASSSLPTGETQYI. The CDR3 DNA is TGTGCCAGCAGCTCTCTACCGACCGGGGAGACCCAGTACATC.

This clonotype has only a few counts. This sequence joins TRBV11-2 and TRBJ2-1; 11 positions agree with TRBD2. There are 17 residues in the CDR3. V dropped 5 bases and J dropped 7; count of bases not matched to a gene: 13. Germline V gives CDR1 SGHAT, CDR2 FQNNGV. The CDR3 DNA follows: TGTGCCAGCAGCCCCGATAGCGGGAGGGCCGTGTCAAATGAGCAGTTCTTC. It is translated as CASSPDSGRAVSNEQFF.

This clonotype has a count of ten or more. The chain is built from TRBV20-1 and TRBJ1-1; D is ambiguous. CDR3 size: 14 residues. Germline CDR1 is DFQATT and CDR2 is SNEGSKA (reference sequence). Trimming pared 1 base from V and 3 bases from J, leaving 12 bases between. The CDR3 protein is CSARGWSPDTEAFF. In nucleotides, the CDR3 is TGCAGTGCTAGAGGATGGTCACCCGACACTGAAGCTTTCTTT.

This clonotype was counted ten times or more. The V call is TRBV14, the J call TRBJ2-1; D gene uncertain. Trimming shortened V by 0 bases and J by 6 bases, and 12 bases separated the two germline ends. This CDR3 contains 15 residues. Per the germline V gene, CDR1 is SGHDN and CDR2 is FVKESK. CDR3 amino acids: CASSQDNSLGNEQFF. CDR3 nucleotide sequence: TGTGCCAGCAGCCAAGATAACAGCCTCGGCAATGAGCAGTTCTTC. The variable domain in full, completed from reference TRBV14 and TRBJ2-1, reads EAGVTQFPSHSVIEKGQTVTLRCDPISGHDNLYWYRRVMGKEIKFLLHFVKESKQDESGMPNNRFLAERTGGTYSTLKVQPAELEDSGVYFCASSQDNSLGNEQFFGPGTRLTVL.

This clonotype was seen repeatedly, ten times or more. The gene calls are TRBV12-3 or TRBV12-4 and TRBJ2-3, with a weak D call TRBD2 (6 bases). There are 15 residues in the CDR3. The V gene lost 5 bases and the J gene lost 3 bases, with 15 bases spanning the gap. The CDR3 loop reads CASSRDSGVTDTQYF. The CDR3 nucleotides read TGTGCCAGCAGTCGGGACTCCGGGGTGACAGATACGCAGTATTTT.

This clonotype was observed at least ten times. V usage is TRBV6-1 and J usage is TRBJ2-1; TRBD2 matches 15 bases. Unmatched junction bases numbered 7, after V lost 6 bases and J lost 10 bases. There are 15 residues in the CDR3. Germline CDR1 is MNHNS and CDR2 is SASEGT. The CDR3 is CASSLTGTSGGEQFF. CDR3 DNA: TGTGCCAGCAGCCTAACCGGGACTAGCGGGGGGGAGCAGTTCTTC.

This clonotype appeared a few times. The chain recombines TRBV7-9 with TRBJ1-3, with D maybe TRBD1 (6 bases). The CDR3 length is 17 residues. Trimming left V 4 bases short and J 0 bases short, with 16 bases between. Germline V gene sequence: CDR1 SEHNR, CDR2 FQNEAQ (reference sequence). DNA for the CDR3: TGTGCCAGCAGCTCGACAGGAGGCGTCAACTCTGGAAACACCATATATTTT. Translated: CASSSTGGVNSGNTIYF.

Ten or more counts support this clonotype. This chain joins TRBV6-2 or TRBV6-3 and TRBJ2-2; 13 bases are a match to TRBD2. There are 17 residues in the CDR3. Looked up from germline, CDR1 is MNHEY and CDR2 is SVGEGT. Unmatched junction bases numbered 4, after V lost 5 bases and J lost 1 base. CDR3 in DNA: TGTGCCAGCAGTGGACTAGCGGGAGCGAGGAACACCGGGGAGCTGTTTTTT. Residues: CASSGLAGARNTGELFF.

This clonotype was recorded many times. The chain recombines TRBV6-1 with TRBJ2-7, with D possibly being TRBD2 (7 bases). Per germline, CDR1 MNHNS and CDR2 SASEGT. The ends were cut back, 6 bases at V and 2 bases at J, with 17 bases in the middle. The CDR3 is 15 amino acids. The CDR3 here is CASRDPAGAAYEQYF. CDR3 coding DNA: TGTGCCAGCAGGGACCCGGCGGGGGCCGCCTACGAGCAGTACTTC.

Ten or more counts support this clonotype. The chain links TRBV6-1 to TRBJ1-2; D might be TRBD1 (5 bases). V dropped 0 bases and J dropped 3 bases, with 8 bases sitting between them. Germline V gives CDR1 MNHNS, CDR2 SASEGT. This CDR3 has 14 amino acids. As DNA, the CDR3 is TGTGCCAGCAGTGAAGCGACAGCGCACTATGGCTACACCTTC. Translated, it gives CASSEATAHYGYTF.